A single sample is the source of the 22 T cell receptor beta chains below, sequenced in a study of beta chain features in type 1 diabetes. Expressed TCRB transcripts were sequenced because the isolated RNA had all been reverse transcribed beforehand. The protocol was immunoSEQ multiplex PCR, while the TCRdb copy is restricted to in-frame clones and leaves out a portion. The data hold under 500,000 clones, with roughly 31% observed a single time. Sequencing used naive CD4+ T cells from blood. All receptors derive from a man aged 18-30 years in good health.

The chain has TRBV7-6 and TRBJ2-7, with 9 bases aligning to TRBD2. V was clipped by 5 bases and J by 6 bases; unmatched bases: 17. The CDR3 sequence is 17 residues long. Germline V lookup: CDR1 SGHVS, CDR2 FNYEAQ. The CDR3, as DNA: TGTGCCAGCAGCCGCGACCTCCTTAGCGGGAGTAGGAGCGAGCAGTACTTC. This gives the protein CASSRDLLSGSRSEQYF.

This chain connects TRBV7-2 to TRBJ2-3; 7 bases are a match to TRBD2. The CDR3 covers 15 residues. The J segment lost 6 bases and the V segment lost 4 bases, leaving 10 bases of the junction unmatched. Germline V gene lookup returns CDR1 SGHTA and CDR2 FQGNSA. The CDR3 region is CASSSRTGRLDTQYF. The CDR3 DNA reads TGTGCCAGCAGCTCTCGAACCGGGAGGTTGGATACGCAGTATTTT.

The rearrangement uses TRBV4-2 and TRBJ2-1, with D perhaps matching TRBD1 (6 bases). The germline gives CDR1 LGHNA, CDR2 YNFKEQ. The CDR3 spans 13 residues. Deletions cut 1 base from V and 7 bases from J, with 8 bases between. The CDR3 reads CASSQVRGNEQFF. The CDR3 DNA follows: TGTGCCAGCAGCCAAGTCAGGGGTAATGAGCAGTTCTTC.

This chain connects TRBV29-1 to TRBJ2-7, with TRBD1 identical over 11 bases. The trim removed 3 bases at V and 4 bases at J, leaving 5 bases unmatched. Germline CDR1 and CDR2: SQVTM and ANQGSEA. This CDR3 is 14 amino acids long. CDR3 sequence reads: CSVDRTGGGYEQYF. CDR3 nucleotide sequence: TGCAGCGTTGATAGGACAGGGGGCGGGTACGAGCAGTACTTC.

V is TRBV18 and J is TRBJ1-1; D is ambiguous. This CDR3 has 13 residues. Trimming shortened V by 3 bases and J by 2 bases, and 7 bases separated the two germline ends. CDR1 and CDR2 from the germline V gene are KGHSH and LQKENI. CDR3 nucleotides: TGTGCCAGCTCACCGGACGTTAACACTGAAGCTTTCTTT. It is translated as CASSPDVNTEAFF.

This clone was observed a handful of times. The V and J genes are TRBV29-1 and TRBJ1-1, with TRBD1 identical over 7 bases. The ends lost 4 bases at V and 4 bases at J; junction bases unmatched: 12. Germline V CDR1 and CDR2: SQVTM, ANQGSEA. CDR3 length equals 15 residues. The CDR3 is CSVGTDRAWGTEAFF. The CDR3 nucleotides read TGCAGCGTTGGTACCGACAGGGCATGGGGCACTGAAGCTTTCTTT.

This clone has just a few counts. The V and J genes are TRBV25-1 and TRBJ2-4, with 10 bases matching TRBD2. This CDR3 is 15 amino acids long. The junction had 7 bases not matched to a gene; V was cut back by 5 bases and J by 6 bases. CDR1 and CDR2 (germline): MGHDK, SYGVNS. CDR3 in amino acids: CASSSNSGRINIQYF. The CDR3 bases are TGTGCCAGCAGTAGCAATAGCGGGAGGATAAACATTCAGTACTTC.

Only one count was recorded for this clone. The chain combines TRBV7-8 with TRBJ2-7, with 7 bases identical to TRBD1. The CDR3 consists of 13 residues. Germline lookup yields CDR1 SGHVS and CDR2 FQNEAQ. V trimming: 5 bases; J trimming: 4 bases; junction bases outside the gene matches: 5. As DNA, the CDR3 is TGTGCCAGCAGCCGCGTACAGGGGTACGAGCAGTACTTC. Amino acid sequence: CASSRVQGYEQYF.

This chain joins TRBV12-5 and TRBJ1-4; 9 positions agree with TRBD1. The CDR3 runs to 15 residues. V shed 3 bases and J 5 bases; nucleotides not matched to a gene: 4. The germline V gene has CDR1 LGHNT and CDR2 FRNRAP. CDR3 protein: CASGFEGTGNEKLFF. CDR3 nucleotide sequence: TGTGCTAGTGGTTTTGAAGGGACAGGGAATGAAAAACTGTTTTTT. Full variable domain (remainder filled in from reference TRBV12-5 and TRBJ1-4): DARVTQTPRHKVTEMGQEVTMRCQPILGHNTVFWYRQTMMQGLELLAYFRNRAPLDDSGMPKDRFSAEMPDATLATLKIQPSEPRDSAVYFCASGFEGTGNEKLFFGSGTQLSVL.

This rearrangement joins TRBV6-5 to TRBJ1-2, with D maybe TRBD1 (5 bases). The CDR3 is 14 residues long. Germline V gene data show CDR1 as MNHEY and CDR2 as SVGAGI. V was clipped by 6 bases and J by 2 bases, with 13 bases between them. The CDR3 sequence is CASSQRQSNYGYTF. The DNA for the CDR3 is TGTGCCAGCAGCCAGAGACAGTCAAACTATGGCTACACCTTC.

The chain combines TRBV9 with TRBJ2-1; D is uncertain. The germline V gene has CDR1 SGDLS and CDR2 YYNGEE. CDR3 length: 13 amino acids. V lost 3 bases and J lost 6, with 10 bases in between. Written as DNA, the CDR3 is TGTGCCAGCAGCGCCTGGGCCCGCAATGAGCAGTTCTTC. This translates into CASSAWARNEQFF.

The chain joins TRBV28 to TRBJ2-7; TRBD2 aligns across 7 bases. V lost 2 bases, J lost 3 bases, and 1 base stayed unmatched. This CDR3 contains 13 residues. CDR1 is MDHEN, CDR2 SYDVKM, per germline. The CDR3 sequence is CASSLAGVYEQYF. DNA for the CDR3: TGTGCCAGCAGTTTAGCGGGAGTCTACGAGCAGTACTTC.

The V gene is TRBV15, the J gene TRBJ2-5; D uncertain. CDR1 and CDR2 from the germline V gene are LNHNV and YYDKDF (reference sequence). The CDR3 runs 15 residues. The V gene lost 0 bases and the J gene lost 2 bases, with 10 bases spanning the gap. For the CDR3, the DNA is TGTGCCACCAGCAGAGATCGGGCAGATCAAGAGACCCAGTACTTC. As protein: CATSRDRADQETQYF.

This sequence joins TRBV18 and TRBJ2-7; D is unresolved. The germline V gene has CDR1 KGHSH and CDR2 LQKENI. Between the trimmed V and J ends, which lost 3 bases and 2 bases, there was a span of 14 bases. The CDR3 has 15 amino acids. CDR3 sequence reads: CASSPRWGDAYEQYF. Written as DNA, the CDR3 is TGTGCCAGCTCACCCCGATGGGGTGACGCCTACGAGCAGTACTTC.

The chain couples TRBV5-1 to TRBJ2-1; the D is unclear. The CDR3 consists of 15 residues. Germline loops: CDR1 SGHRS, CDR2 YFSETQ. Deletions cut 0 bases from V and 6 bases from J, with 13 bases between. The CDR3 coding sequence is TGCGCCAGCAGCTTGGGCTTGAGGCCCCTCAATGAGCAGTTCTTC. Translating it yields CASSLGLRPLNEQFF. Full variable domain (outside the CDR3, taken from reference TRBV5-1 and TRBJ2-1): KAGVTQTPRYLIKTRGQQVTLSCSPISGHRSVSWYQQTPGQGLQFLFEYFSETQRNKGNFPGRFSGRQFSNSRSEMNVSTLELGDSALYLCASSLGLRPLNEQFFGPGTRLTVL.

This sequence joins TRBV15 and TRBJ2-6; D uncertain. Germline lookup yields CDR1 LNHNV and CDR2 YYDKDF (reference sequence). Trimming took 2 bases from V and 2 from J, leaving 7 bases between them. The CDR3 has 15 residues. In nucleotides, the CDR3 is TGTGCCACCAGCAGACAGGAGCCTGGGGCCAACGTCCTGACTTTC. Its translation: CATSRQEPGANVLTF.

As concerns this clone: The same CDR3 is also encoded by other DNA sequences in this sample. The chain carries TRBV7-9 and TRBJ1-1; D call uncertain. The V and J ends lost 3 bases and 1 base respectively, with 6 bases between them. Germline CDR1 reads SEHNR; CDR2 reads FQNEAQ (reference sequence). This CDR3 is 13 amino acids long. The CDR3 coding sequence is TGTGCCAGCAGCTTCCCGGGGAACACTGAAGCTTTCTTT. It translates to CASSFPGNTEAFF.

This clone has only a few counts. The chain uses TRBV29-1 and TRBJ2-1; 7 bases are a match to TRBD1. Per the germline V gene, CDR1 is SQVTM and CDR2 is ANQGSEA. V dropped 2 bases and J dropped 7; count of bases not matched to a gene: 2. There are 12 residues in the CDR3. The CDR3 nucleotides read TGCAGCGTTGAACAGGGGGTAAATGAGCAGTTCTTC. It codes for CSVEQGVNEQFF.

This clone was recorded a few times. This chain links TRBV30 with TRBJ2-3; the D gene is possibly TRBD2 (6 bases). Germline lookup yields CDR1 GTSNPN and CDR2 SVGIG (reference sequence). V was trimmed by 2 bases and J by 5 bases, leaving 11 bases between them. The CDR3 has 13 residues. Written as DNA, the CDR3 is TGTGCCTGGAGTAGCGGGCGCAGAGATACGCAGTATTTT. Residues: CAWSSGRRDTQYF.

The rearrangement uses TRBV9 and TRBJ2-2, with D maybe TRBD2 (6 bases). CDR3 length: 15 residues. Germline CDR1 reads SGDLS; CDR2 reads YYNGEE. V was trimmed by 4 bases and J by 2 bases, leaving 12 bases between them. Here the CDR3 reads CASSLSGTNTGELFF. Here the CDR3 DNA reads TGTGCCAGCAGCTTATCCGGGACTAACACCGGGGAGCTGTTTTTT.

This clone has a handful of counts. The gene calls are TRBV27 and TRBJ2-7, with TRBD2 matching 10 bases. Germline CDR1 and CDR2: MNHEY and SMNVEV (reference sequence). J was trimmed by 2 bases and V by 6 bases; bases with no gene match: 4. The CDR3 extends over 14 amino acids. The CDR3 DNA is TGTGCCAGCAGAAGGACTAGCGGAACCTACGAGCAGTACTTC. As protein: CASRRTSGTYEQYF.

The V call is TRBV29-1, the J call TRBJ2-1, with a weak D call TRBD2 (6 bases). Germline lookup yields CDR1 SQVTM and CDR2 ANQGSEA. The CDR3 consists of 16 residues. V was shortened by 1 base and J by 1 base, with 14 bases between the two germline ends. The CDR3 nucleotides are TGCAGCGTTGAAGGAGGAGGGGAACATTCCTACAATGAGCAGTTCTTC. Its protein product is CSVEGGGEHSYNEQFF.